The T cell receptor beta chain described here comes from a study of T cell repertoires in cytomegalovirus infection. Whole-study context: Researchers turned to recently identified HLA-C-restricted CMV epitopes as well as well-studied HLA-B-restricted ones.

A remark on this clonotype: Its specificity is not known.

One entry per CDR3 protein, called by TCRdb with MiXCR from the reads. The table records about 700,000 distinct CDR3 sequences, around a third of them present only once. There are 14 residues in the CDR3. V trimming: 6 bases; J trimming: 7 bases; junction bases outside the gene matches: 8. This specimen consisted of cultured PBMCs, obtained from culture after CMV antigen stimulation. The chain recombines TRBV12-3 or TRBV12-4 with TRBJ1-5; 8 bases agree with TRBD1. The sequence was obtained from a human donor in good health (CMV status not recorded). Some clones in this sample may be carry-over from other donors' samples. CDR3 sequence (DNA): TGTGCCAGCAGCAACTCAGGGGGCCGGCAGCCCCAGCATTTT. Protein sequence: CASSNSGGRQPQHF.